The rows below give T cell receptor beta chains drawn from one sample of a study of cytomegalovirus exposure and HLA in healthy donors. Sequenced by immunoSEQ multiplex PCR; TCRdb stores in-frame clones only, minus some. There are 80,000 to 130,000 clones in the sample; about 68% occur only once, and around an eighth lies in the top ten. The sequenced material came from PBMCs. Receptors were obtained from a male donor in good health and CMV-seropositive. Both conserved end residues are part of each CDR3. A D gene is named only where the DNA matches it firmly. The listing skips clone size in some rows; elsewhere it reads once, few, many or a size class.

few	TRBV7-2	TRBJ1-2	TRBD1	14	CASSPGTDFYGYTF	TGTGCCAGCAGCCCCGGGACAGATTTCTATGGCTACACCTTC
few	TRBV5-1	TRBJ2-3	-	15	CASSLALGASDTQYF	TGCGCCAGCAGCTTGGCCCTTGGGGCCTCAGATACGCAGTATTTT
-	TRBV7-9	TRBJ2-5	TRBD2	16	CASTGTSGGAKETQYF	TGTGCCAGTACCGGGACTAGCGGGGGGGCGAAAGAGACCCAGTACTTC
-	TRBV7-7	TRBJ2-1	TRBD2	15	CASSFASGGFDEQFF	TGTGCCAGCAGCTTCGCTAGCGGGGGGTTCGATGAGCAGTTCTTC
few	TRBV19	TRBJ1-1	-	13	CASSPGMNTEAFF	TGTGCCAGTAGCCCGGGGATGAACACTGAAGCTTTCTTT
few	TRBV6-4	TRBJ2-2	-	14	CASSDGPGSGELFF	TGTGCCAGCAGTGACGGGCCAGGGTCCGGGGAGCTGTTTTTT
-	TRBV11-3	TRBJ2-7	-	14	CASSLVQGGYEQYF	TGTGCCAGCAGCTTAGTACAGGGCGGTTACGAGCAGTACTTC
-	TRBV29-1	TRBJ2-1	TRBD1	16	CSVEDLGTGPSNEQFF	TGCAGCGTTGAAGATCTGGGGACAGGGCCTAGCAATGAGCAGTTCTTC
once	TRBV19	TRBJ1-5	-	14	CASSIQVGNQPQHF	TGTGCCAGTAGTATTCAGGTTGGCAATCAGCCCCAGCATTTT
-	TRBV30	TRBJ2-3	-	12	CAWMGAPDTQYF	TGTGCCTGGATGGGGGCCCCAGATACGCAGTATTTT
-	TRBV11-3	TRBJ2-7	TRBD1	18	CASSHFRGTGTGEREQYF	TGTGCCAGCAGCCACTTCAGAGGGACTGGGACAGGGGAAAGAGAGCAGTACTTC
-	TRBV4-3	TRBJ1-4	TRBD1	13	CASSPGTDEKLFF	TGCGCCAGCAGCCCCGGGACAGACGAAAAACTGTTTTTT
-	TRBV30	TRBJ1-2	TRBD1	14	CAWSVKGQPYGYTF	TGTGCCTGGAGTGTAAAGGGACAGCCATATGGCTACACCTTC
-	TRBV7-9	TRBJ1-1	-	12	CASSFWSTEAFF	TGTGCCAGCAGCTTCTGGAGTACTGAAGCTTTCTTT
few	TRBV6-1	TRBJ2-7	TRBD2	15	CASSESSGGAYEQYF	TGTGCCAGCAGTGAATCTAGCGGGGGGGCCTACGAGCAGTACTTC
-	TRBV4-3	TRBJ1-6	-	17	CASSQEARGAYNSPLHF	TGCGCCAGCAGCCAAGAGGCGCGGGGTGCCTATAATTCACCCCTCCACTTT
-	TRBV29-1	TRBJ1-1	TRBD1	14	CSGVKTGGSTEAFF	TGCAGCGGCGTAAAGACAGGGGGCTCTACTGAAGCTTTCTTT
-	TRBV7-9	TRBJ2-5	TRBD2	18	CASSKTSGGLETKETQYF	TGTGCCAGCAGCAAGACTAGCGGGGGCCTGGAAACAAAAGAGACCCAGTACTTC
-	TRBV11-3	TRBJ2-1	-	16	CASSSPSGDWNNEQFF	TGTGCCAGCAGTTCACCATCGGGGGACTGGAACAATGAGCAGTTCTTC
-	TRBV4-3	TRBJ1-6	-	15	CASSQSSGTYSPLHF	TGCGCCAGCAGCCAATCGTCAGGCACCTATTCACCCCTCCACTTT
-	TRBV9	TRBJ2-3	TRBD2	14	CASSVLADTDTQYF	TGTGCCAGCAGCGTCCTAGCGGACACAGATACGCAGTATTTT
-	TRBV7-8	TRBJ2-7	-	13	CASSFGQSYEQYF	TGTGCCAGCAGCTTCGGACAGTCCTACGAGCAGTACTTC
-	TRBV9	TRBJ2-1	-	21	CASSVGVRGPFPSQRYNEQFF	TGTGCCAGCAGCGTAGGTGTGCGGGGGCCCTTTCCGTCTCAGCGCTACAATGAGCAGTTCTTC
-	TRBV11-2	TRBJ2-7	-	14	CASSLGNAGPRQYF	TGTGCCAGCAGCTTAGGAAATGCTGGCCCCAGGCAGTACTTC
once	TRBV11-2	TRBJ2-5	TRBD2	13	CASRLAGGETQYF	TGTGCCAGCAGGCTAGCGGGGGGAGAGACCCAGTACTTC
-	TRBV7-9	TRBJ2-3	TRBD2	16	CASSHSPGGFTDTQYF	TGTGCCAGCAGTCACTCCCCGGGAGGGTTCACAGATACGCAGTATTTT
once	TRBV30	TRBJ2-5	-	14	CAWGARGVGETQYF	TGTGCCTGGGGGGCTCGTGGAGTAGGAGAGACCCAGTACTTC
few	TRBV14	TRBJ2-3	-	19	CASSPSVGQHITSTDTQYF	TGTGCCAGCAGCCCATCAGTCGGACAGCACATTACTAGCACAGATACGCAGTATTTT
-	TRBV15	TRBJ1-2	-	14	CATSREAGPYGYTF	TGTGCCACCAGCAGAGAGGCAGGCCCCTATGGCTACACCTTC
-	TRBV12-2	TRBJ1-4	-	16	CASRSAPGTHLPALFF	TGTGCAAGTCGCTCCGCCCCCGGGACTCATCTACCTGCACTGTTTTTT
-	TRBV29-1	TRBJ2-5	TRBD1	15	CSVDSGTGGRETQYF	TGCAGCGTTGATTCCGGGACAGGGGGCAGGGAGACCCAGTACTTC
-	TRBV10-3	TRBJ1-2	-	16	CAISPGRGAANYGYTF	TGTGCCATCAGTCCTGGACGGGGGGCGGCTAACTATGGCTACACCTTC
few	TRBV30	TRBJ2-2	-	15	CAWAQGYPFPGELFF	TGTGCCTGGGCCCAGGGGTACCCATTTCCCGGGGAGCTGTTTTTT
-	TRBV25-1	TRBJ1-2	-	15	CASRARSQGDYGYTF	TGTGCCAGCAGAGCGAGATCCCAGGGTGACTATGGCTACACCTTC
-	TRBV5-1	TRBJ2-5	TRBD1	15	CANSLRTGGKETQYF	TGCGCCAACAGCTTGCGGACAGGGGGCAAGGAGACCCAGTACTTC
-	TRBV6-6	TRBJ2-7	-	11	CATGQNYEQYF	TGTGCCACCGGACAGAACTACGAGCAGTACTTC
once	TRBV5-1	TRBJ2-5	-	16	CASSPGTDSRWETQYF	TGCGCCAGCAGCCCGGGAACGGACTCCCGGTGGGAGACCCAGTACTTC